This is a list of T cell receptor beta chains from one sample in a study of blood T cell repertoires in COVID-19. Profiled with immunoSEQ multiplex PCR; TCRdb holds only in-frame clones, not every one. The table has approximately 260,000 clones, more than 80% seen once. The sequenced sample consisted of peripheral blood. These receptors all stem from a woman in her thirties or forties with acute or convalescent COVID-19. CDR3s include the opening cysteine and the closing phenylalanine or tryptophan. The D gene is left open where the match is weak. Size is omitted from some rows. Given values are once, few, many or a class for expanded clones.

v_call	d_call	j_call	clone_size	cdr3_aa	cdr3_nt
TRBV3-1/TRBV3-2	NA	TRBJ2-2	NA	CASSQQLAGTGELFF	TGTGCCAGCAGCCAGCAGCTCGCGGGCACCGGGGAGCTGTTTTTT
TRBV10-2	NA	TRBJ1-1	NA	CASSQGDRTEAFF	TGCGCCAGCAGTCAAGGGGATCGGACTGAAGCTTTCTTT
TRBV18	NA	TRBJ1-4	few	CASSPAGSNEKLFF	TGTGCCAGCTCACCGGCAGGGTCGAATGAAAAACTGTTTTTT
TRBV2	TRBD1	TRBJ1-2	NA	CASSQSGGGYGYTF	TGTGCCAGCAGTCAATCAGGGGGCGGCTATGGCTACACCTTC
TRBV5-8	TRBD1	TRBJ1-2	NA	CASSQDRGNWYGYTF	TGTGCCAGCAGCCAGGACAGGGGGAACTGGTATGGCTACACCTTC
TRBV7-6	NA	TRBJ2-2	once	CASSLVLLSGTGELFF	TGTGCCAGCAGCTTAGTGTTGTTGTCGGGCACCGGGGAGCTGTTTTTT
TRBV19	TRBD2	TRBJ2-4	NA	CASSIPGEGSIQYF	TGTGCCAGTAGTATACCCGGGGAGGGCAGCATTCAGTACTTC
TRBV19	NA	TRBJ1-6	NA	CASNKGTSNSPLHF	TGTGCCAGTAATAAGGGGACATCCAATTCACCCCTCCACTTT
TRBV6-5	NA	TRBJ1-2	NA	CASRRTVNNYGYTF	TGTGCCAGCAGACGGACAGTTAATAACTATGGCTACACCTTC
TRBV5-6	NA	TRBJ1-2	NA	CASSLGPGGYTF	TGTGCCAGCAGCTTGGGCCCGGGGGGCTACACCTTC
TRBV30	NA	TRBJ1-2	NA	CAWSVRHMDGYTF	TGTGCCTGGAGTGTAAGACACATGGATGGCTACACCTTC
TRBV3-1/TRBV3-2	NA	TRBJ1-2	NA	CASSQASGETYYTF	TGTGCCAGCAGCCAAGCAAGCGGGGAGACGTACTACACCTTC
TRBV18	TRBD1	TRBJ1-1	NA	CASSPPTGATTEAFF	TGTGCCAGCTCACCACCGACAGGGGCTACCACTGAAGCTTTCTTT
TRBV2	NA	TRBJ1-1	NA	CASIPTVLNTEAFF	TGTGCCAGCATTCCGACTGTACTGAACACTGAAGCTTTCTTT
TRBV5-5	NA	TRBJ1-4	NA	CASSVDGGYEKLFF	TGTGCCAGCAGCGTCGACGGGGGTTATGAAAAACTGTTTTTT
TRBV6-5	NA	TRBJ1-3	NA	CASRLGPSGNTIYF	TGTGCCAGCAGACTGGGGCCCTCTGGAAACACCATATATTTT
TRBV27	TRBD1	TRBJ2-5	NA	CASSLSDRAETQYF	TGTGCCAGCAGTTTATCCGACAGGGCAGAGACCCAGTACTTC
TRBV9	NA	TRBJ1-2	NA	CASSYPQGLSGGYTF	TGTGCCAGCAGCTACCCCCAGGGGCTCTCTGGTGGCTACACCTTC
TRBV12-3/TRBV12-4	NA	TRBJ2-5	NA	CASSPRIRGTQYF	TGTGCCAGCAGCCCACGGATCAGAGGGACCCAGTACTTC
TRBV9	NA	TRBJ2-1	NA	CASSVSGEDEQFF	TGTGCCAGCAGCGTTTCCGGGGAAGACGAGCAGTTCTTC
TRBV7-6	NA	TRBJ2-5	once	CASSFDRGKGETQYF	TGTGCCAGCAGCTTCGATCGGGGGAAAGGAGAGACCCAGTACTTC
TRBV30	NA	TRBJ1-6	NA	CAWSGQGVGNSPLHF	TGTGCCTGGAGCGGGCAGGGTGTTGGTAATTCACCCCTCCACTTT
TRBV6-1	TRBD1	TRBJ1-6	NA	CASSESTGAGSPLHF	TGTGCCAGCAGTGAAAGTACAGGGGCGGGTTCACCCCTCCACTTT
TRBV7-2	TRBD2	TRBJ2-5	NA	CASARTSGGFQETQYF	TGTGCCAGCGCCAGGACTAGCGGGGGGTTCCAAGAGACCCAGTACTTC
TRBV27	TRBD1	TRBJ1-1	NA	CATPTGVEVEAFF	TGTGCCACCCCGACAGGGGTGGAAGTTGAAGCTTTCTTT
TRBV6-5	TRBD1	TRBJ1-5	NA	CASSYSDRSNQPQHF	TGTGCCAGCAGTTACTCGGACAGGAGCAATCAGCCCCAGCATTTT
TRBV21-1	NA	TRBJ1-2	NA	CASSPRRNYGYTF	TGTGCCAGCAGCCCCCGCCGGAACTATGGCTACACCTTC
TRBV10-1	NA	TRBJ1-5	NA	CASSVGPGDQPQHF	TGCGCCAGCAGTGTAGGCCCGGGGGATCAGCCCCAGCATTTT
TRBV19	NA	TRBJ1-3	NA	CASSITSQVIYF	TGTGCCAGTAGTATTACTTCCCAGGTCATATATTTT
TRBV29-1	TRBD1	TRBJ1-3	NA	CSVTGRANGGYTIYF	TGCAGCGTGACAGGGCGGGCGAACGGAGGATACACCATATATTTT
TRBV21-1	NA	TRBJ1-1	NA	CASTLLLTANTEAFF	TGTGCCAGCACCTTACTCCTGACAGCGAACACTGAAGCTTTCTTT
TRBV6-5	TRBD1	TRBJ2-1	NA	CANNPPGGYYNEQFF	TGTGCCAACAATCCCCCAGGGGGCTATTACAATGAGCAGTTCTTC
TRBV6-5	NA	TRBJ1-2	NA	CASSYEIGGYTF	TGTGCCAGCAGTTACGAGATCGGGGGCTACACCTTC
TRBV24-1	NA	TRBJ1-2	NA	CATSDPGAGGYTF	TGTGCCACCAGTGATCCCGGGGCGGGGGGCTACACCTTC
TRBV4-1	TRBD2	TRBJ2-3	once	CASSHSVMRGTTDTQYF	TGCGCCAGCAGCCACTCCGTTATGCGGGGGACCACAGATACGCAGTATTTT
TRBV10-3	NA	TRBJ2-1	NA	CAISIRDSQGDEQFF	TGTGCCATCAGTATCCGGGACTCCCAGGGCGATGAGCAGTTCTTC
TRBV4-1	TRBD2	TRBJ2-5	NA	CASSQEATSLMSQYF	TGCGCCAGCAGCCAAGAGGCGACTAGCCTTATGTCCCAGTACTTC
TRBV11-2	NA	TRBJ1-1	NA	CASSLEFGGLLNTEAFF	TGTGCCAGCAGCTTAGAGTTCGGGGGATTATTGAACACTGAAGCTTTCTTT
TRBV4-1	TRBD2	TRBJ2-3	NA	CASSQGISGDSTDTQYF	TGCGCCAGCAGCCAAGGTATTAGCGGGGATTCCACAGATACGCAGTATTTT
TRBV5-1	NA	TRBJ2-2	NA	CASSLGQPNTGELFF	TGCGCCAGCAGCCTTGGACAGCCGAACACCGGGGAGCTGTTTTTT
TRBV5-1	NA	TRBJ1-6	NA	CASSLGGPYNSPLHF	TGCGCCAGCAGCTTGGGGGGCCCCTATAATTCACCCCTCCACTTT
TRBV7-2	NA	TRBJ2-3	NA	CASSPGVVGADTQYF	TGTGCCAGCAGCCCGGGGGTGGTAGGCGCAGATACGCAGTATTTT
TRBV30	TRBD1	TRBJ1-2	NA	CAWTRTGEGGYTF	TGTGCCTGGACCCGGACAGGGGAGGGCGGCTACACCTTC
TRBV2	NA	TRBJ2-3	NA	CASSPRWRGGLSTDTQYF	TGTGCCAGCAGCCCTCGATGGCGCGGGGGCCTTTCCACAGATACGCAGTATTTT
TRBV3-1/TRBV3-2	NA	TRBJ1-1	NA	CASSQDSRQGAFF	TGTGCCAGCAGCCAAGATAGTAGGCAGGGGGCTTTCTTT
TRBV29-1	NA	TRBJ1-2	NA	CSAARGDYGYTF	TGCAGCGCCGCCAGGGGTGACTATGGCTACACCTTC
TRBV6-5	NA	TRBJ1-2	NA	CASTKGGVYGYTF	TGTGCCAGCACCAAAGGGGGGGTCTATGGCTACACCTTC
TRBV5-1	NA	TRBJ1-3	NA	CASALDRSGNTIYF	TGCGCCAGCGCACTCGACAGGTCTGGAAACACCATATATTTT
TRBV6-5	TRBD1	TRBJ1-3	NA	CASDRAGAGNTIYF	TGTGCCAGCGACAGGGCTGGGGCTGGAAACACCATATATTTT
TRBV6-1	TRBD2	TRBJ2-1	NA	CASSEPGYSGGDKSYNEQFF	TGTGCCAGCAGTGAACCCGGTTATAGCGGGGGGGATAAGTCCTACAATGAGCAGTTCTTC
TRBV11-2	TRBD1	TRBJ1-5	NA	CASSLRQGTSNQPQHF	TGTGCCAGCAGCTTACGACAGGGGACAAGCAATCAGCCCCAGCATTTT
TRBV3-1/TRBV3-2	TRBD1	TRBJ1-2	NA	CASSQPGTGGKGYGYTF	TGTGCCAGCAGCCAACCCGGGACAGGGGGCAAGGGCTATGGCTACACCTTC
TRBV19	NA	TRBJ2-5	NA	CASSIWGTSSQETQYF	TGTGCCAGTAGTATCTGGGGTACTAGTTCGCAAGAGACCCAGTACTTC
TRBV6-5	NA	TRBJ1-1	NA	CASSTTQMNTEAFF	TGTGCCAGCAGCACGACACAAATGAACACTGAAGCTTTCTTT
TRBV18	NA	TRBJ1-4	once	CASSTRSGIEFF	TGTGCCAGCTCAACACGGTCAGGGATTGAGTTTTTT